This record covers a single T cell receptor (beta chain). Its antigen is currently unknown. All gene names here are mouse names. The read ends 1 residue shy of where the CDR3 ends; the end is completed using the germline J gene. Germline CDR1 is NNHDY and CDR2 is SYVADS. V gave up 5 bases and J gave up 4 bases; unmatched junction bases: 4. The CDR3 length is 14 residues. The sample belongs to a study of tissue T cells after allogeneic stem cell transplantation. Study-wide findings and caveats: This small cohort was clinically heterogeneous, and sampling depth was a limitation.

Sequencing of TCRbeta CDR3 at survey depth gave sequences and template counts. The data were produced by immunoSEQ multiplex PCR, yet TCRdb's version contains in-frame clones alone and is incomplete. The top ten hold under 0.75% of the sample, which has approximately 22,000 clones, about two thirds seen once. The chain has TRBV13-3 and TRBJ1-3, with 9 bases identical to TRBD1. This sequence was found in a female BALB/c mouse in good health. The strain is characterized by the MHC haplotype H2-d. Sequencing was done on a sample of spleen. The CDR3 bases that were read are TGTGCCAGCAGGAGGGACAGGGCGGGAAATACGCTCTAT. Protein sequence: CASRRDRAGNTLY. Given in full, the CDR3 is CASRRDRAGNTLYF.